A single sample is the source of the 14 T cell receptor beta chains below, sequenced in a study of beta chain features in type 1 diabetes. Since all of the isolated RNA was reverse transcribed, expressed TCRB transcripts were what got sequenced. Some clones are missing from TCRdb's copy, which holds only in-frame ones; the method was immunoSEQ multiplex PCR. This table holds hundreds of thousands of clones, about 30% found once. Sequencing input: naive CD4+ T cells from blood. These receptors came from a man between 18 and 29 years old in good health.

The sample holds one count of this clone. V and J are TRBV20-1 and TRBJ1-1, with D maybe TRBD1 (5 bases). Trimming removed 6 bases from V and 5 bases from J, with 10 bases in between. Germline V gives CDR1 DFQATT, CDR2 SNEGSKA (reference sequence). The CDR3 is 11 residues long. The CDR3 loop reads CSAGHLTEAFF. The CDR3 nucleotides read TGCAGTGCCGGACACCTAACTGAAGCTTTCTTT.

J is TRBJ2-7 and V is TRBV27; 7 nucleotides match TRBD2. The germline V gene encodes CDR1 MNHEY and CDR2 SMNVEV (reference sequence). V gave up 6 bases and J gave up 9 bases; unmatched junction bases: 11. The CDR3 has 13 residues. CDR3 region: CASSSTLGLWQYF. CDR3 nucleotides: TGTGCCAGCAGCTCGACTTTGGGACTATGGCAGTACTTC.

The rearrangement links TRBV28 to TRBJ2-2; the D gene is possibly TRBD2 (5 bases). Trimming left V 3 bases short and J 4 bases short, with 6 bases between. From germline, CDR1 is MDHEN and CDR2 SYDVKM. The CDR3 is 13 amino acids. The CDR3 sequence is CASSFGGTGELFF. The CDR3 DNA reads TGTGCCAGCAGTTTTGGAGGCACCGGGGAGCTGTTTTTT.

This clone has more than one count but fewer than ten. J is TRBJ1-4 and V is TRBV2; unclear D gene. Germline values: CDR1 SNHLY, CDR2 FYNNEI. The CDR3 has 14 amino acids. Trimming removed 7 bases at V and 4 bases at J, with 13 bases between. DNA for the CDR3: TGTGCCAGCAAAGCCCTCCATGATAATGAAAAACTGTTTTTT. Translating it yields CASKALHDNEKLFF.

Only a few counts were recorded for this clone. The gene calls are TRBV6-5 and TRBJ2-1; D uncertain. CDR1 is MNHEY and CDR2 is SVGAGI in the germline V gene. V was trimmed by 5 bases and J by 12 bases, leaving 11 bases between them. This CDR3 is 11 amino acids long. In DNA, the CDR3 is TGTGCCAGCAGTACCGCAGAAGGGCAGTTCTTC. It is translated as CASSTAEGQFF.

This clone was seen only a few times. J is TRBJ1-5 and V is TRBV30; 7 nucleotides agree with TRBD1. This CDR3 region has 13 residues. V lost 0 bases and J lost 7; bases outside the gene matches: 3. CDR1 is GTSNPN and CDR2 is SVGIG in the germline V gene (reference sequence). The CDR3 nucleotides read TGTGCCTGGAGTGTACAGGGGCTCCAGCCCCAGCATTTT. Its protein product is CAWSVQGLQPQHF.

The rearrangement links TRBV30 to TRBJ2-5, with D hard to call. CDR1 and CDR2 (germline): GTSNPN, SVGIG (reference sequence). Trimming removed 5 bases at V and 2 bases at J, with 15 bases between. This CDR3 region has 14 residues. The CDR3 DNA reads TGTGCCTGGCTACCCCTGGCGAGTCAAGAGACCCAGTACTTC. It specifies CAWLPLASQETQYF.

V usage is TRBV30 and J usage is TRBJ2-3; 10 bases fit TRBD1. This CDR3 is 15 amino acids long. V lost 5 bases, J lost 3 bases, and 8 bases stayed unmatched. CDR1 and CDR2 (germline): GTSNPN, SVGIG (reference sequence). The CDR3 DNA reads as TGTGCCTGGGCCCGGGGACAGGGGACAACAGATACGCAGTATTTT. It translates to CAWARGQGTTDTQYF.

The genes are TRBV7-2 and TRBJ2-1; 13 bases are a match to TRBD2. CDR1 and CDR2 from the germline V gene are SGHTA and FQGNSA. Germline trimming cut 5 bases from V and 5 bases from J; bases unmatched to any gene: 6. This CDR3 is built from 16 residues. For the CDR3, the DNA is TGTGCCAGCAGCACCGTAGGGACTAGCGGGAACAATGAGCAGTTCTTC. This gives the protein CASSTVGTSGNNEQFF.

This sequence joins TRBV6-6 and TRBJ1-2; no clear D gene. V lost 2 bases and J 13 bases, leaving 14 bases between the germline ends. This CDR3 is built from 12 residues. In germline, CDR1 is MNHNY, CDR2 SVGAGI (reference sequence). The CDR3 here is CASSYTSSGGTF. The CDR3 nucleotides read TGTGCCAGCAGTTACACCTCATCTGGAGGCACCTTC.

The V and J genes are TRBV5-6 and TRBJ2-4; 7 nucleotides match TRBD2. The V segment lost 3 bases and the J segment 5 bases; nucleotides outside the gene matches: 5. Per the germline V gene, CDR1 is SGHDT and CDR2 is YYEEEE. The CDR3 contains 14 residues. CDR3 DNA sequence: TGTGCCAGCAGCTCCAGGGAGGGCCAAAACATTCAGTACTTC. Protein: CASSSREGQNIQYF. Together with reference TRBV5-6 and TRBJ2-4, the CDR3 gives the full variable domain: DAGVTQSPTHLIKTRGQQVTLRCSPKSGHDTVSWYQQALGQGPQFIFQYYEEEERQRGNFPDRFSGHQFPNYSSELNVNALLLGDSALYLCASSSREGQNIQYFGAGTRLSVL.

The CDR3 here is CARERGHEQYF. CDR3 in DNA: TGTGCCCGGGAGAGGGGCCACGAGCAGTACTTC. The rearrangement uses TRBV30 and TRBJ2-7, with D perhaps matching TRBD2 (6 bases). In germline, CDR1 is GTSNPN, CDR2 SVGIG (reference sequence). The CDR3 contains 11 residues. Trimming left V 8 bases short and J 5 bases short, with 13 bases between.

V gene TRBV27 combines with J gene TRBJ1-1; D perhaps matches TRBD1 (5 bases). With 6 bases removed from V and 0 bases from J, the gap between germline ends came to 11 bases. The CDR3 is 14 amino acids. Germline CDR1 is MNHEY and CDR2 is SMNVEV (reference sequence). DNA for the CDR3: TGTGCCAGCAGAGACGGACATTTGAACACTGAAGCTTTCTTT. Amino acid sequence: CASRDGHLNTEAFF.

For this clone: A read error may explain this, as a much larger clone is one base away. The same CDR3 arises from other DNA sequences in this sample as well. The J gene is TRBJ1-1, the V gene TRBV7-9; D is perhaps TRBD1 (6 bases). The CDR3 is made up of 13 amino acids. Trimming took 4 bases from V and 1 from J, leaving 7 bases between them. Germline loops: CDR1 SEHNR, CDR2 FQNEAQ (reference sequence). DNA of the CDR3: TGTGCCAGCAGCTCACAGGGGAACACTGAAGCTTTCTTT. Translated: CASSSQGNTEAFF. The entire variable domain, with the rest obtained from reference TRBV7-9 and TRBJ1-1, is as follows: DTGVSQNPRHKITKRGQNVTFRCDPISEHNRLYWYRQTLGQGPEFLTYFQNEAQLEKSRLLSDRFSAERPKGSFSTLEIQRTEQGDSAMYLCASSSQGNTEAFFGQGTRLTVV.